These 2 T cell receptor beta chains came from one sample sequenced in a study of beta chain features in type 1 diabetes. Investigators reverse transcribed all isolated RNA, so they sequenced expressed TCRB transcripts. Clones were sequenced by immunoSEQ multiplex PCR, and TCRdb holds only the in-frame ones, with some missing. The sample records approximately 160,000 clones, less than 9.5% being singletons. The specimen was central memory CD4+ T cells from blood. These receptors were obtained from a man aged 18 to 30 in good health.

The gene calls are TRBV28 and TRBJ2-7, with 8 bases identical to TRBD2. With 4 bases clipped from V and 2 bases from J, the junction kept 7 bases outside the gene matches. From germline, CDR1 is MDHEN and CDR2 SYDVKM. This CDR3 spans 15 amino acids. CDR3 region: CASSSPGGVTYEQYF. Written as DNA, the CDR3 is TGTGCCAGCAGTTCCCCGGGAGGGGTAACCTACGAGCAGTACTTC.

This clone was recorded at least ten times. The rearrangement links TRBV19 to TRBJ1-2; 8 bases are a match to TRBD1. Germline CDR1 is LNHDA and CDR2 is SQIVND (reference sequence). The junction had 4 bases not matched to a gene; V was cut back by 7 bases and J by 6 bases. The CDR3 extends over 12 amino acids. The CDR3, as DNA: TGTGCCAGTATAGGGACAGGCGATGGCTACACCTTC. Its protein is CASIGTGDGYTF.